This passage covers 16 T cell receptor beta chains from one sample sequenced in a study of neurological immune-mediated disorders. MiXCR was run by TCRdb on the 5' RACE reads, yielding one entry per CDR3 protein. The table has some 30,000 distinct CDR3 sequences, under 6.5% seen once; the top ten hold approximately 2.1%. The sequencing sample was made of CD4+ T cells from blood. These receptor sequences come from a woman aged 50 to 65 in good health.

This clonotype came up many times. The chain links TRBV6-2 or TRBV6-3 to TRBJ2-2, with D possibly matching TRBD2 (7 bases). Per the germline V gene, CDR1 is MNHEY and CDR2 is SVGEGT. Trimming left V 7 bases short and J 5 bases short, with 20 bases between. The CDR3 consists of 16 residues. CDR3 sequence (DNA): TGTGCCAGCACTACCCCGGGGGGCCCTAATACCGGGGAGCTGTTTTTT. This translates into CASTTPGGPNTGELFF.

The DNA of the CDR3 is TGTGCCAGCAGCTCCGGGACAGGGGGCGAAAATCAGCCCCAGCATTTT. As protein: CASSSGTGGENQPQHF. V usage is TRBV28 and J usage is TRBJ1-5, with TRBD1 matching over 12 bases. CDR1 and CDR2 from the germline V gene are MDHEN and SYDVKM. J was trimmed by 4 bases and V by 6 bases; bases with no gene match: 7. CDR3 length: 16 residues.

This clonotype was counted at least ten times. V and J are TRBV27 and TRBJ2-2; D not resolved. This CDR3 spans 12 amino acids. The V end was cut by 2 bases, the J end by 6 bases, with 4 bases between. Germline CDR1 MNHEY, CDR2 SMNVEV (reference sequence). The CDR3 bases are TGTGCCAGCAGTTTACGGGCCGGGGAGCTGTTTTTT. It translates to CASSLRAGELFF.

The table lists this clonotype with many counts. The chain carries TRBV5-1 and TRBJ2-2, with no clear D. Germline V gives CDR1 SGHRS, CDR2 YFSETQ. V was trimmed by 0 bases and J by 5 bases, leaving 11 bases between them. This CDR3 has 15 residues. This chain's CDR3 is CASSLEGEMTGELFF. CDR3 in DNA: TGCGCCAGCAGCTTGGAAGGTGAAATGACCGGGGAGCTGTTTTTT.

This clonotype was detected ten times or more. CDR3 DNA sequence: TGTGCCAGCAGCTTGTCCAGGGGGGATCAGCCCCAGCATTTT. This translates into CASSLSRGDQPQHF. The chain employs TRBV5-6 and TRBJ1-5; 7 positions match TRBD1. CDR1 and CDR2 (germline): SGHDT, YYEEEE. This CDR3 is 14 amino acids long. V lost 1 base to trimming and J lost 5 bases; unmatched junction nucleotides: 3.

This clonotype was detected many times. This chain connects TRBV7-2 to TRBJ2-6, with TRBD1 as a possible D gene (5 bases). The V and J ends lost 1 base and 2 bases respectively, with 6 bases between them. The CDR3 loop spans 15 amino acids. The germline V gene has CDR1 SGHTA and CDR2 FQGNSA. The CDR3 DNA follows: TGTGCCAGCAGCTTAGAGACAGCTGGGGCCAACGTCCTGACTTTC. Amino acid sequence: CASSLETAGANVLTF.

This clonotype has a count of ten or more. The chain carries TRBV20-1 and TRBJ2-1; the D is unclear. The CDR3 is 14 residues long. Germline V gene lookup returns CDR1 DFQATT and CDR2 SNEGSKA (reference sequence). V was shortened by 4 bases and J by 4 bases, with 14 bases between the two germline ends. CDR3: CSANHQVTYNEQFF. In DNA form, the CDR3 reads TGCAGTGCTAACCACCAAGTCACGTACAATGAGCAGTTCTTC.

This clonotype showed up many times. The chain recombines TRBV11-3 with TRBJ2-3, with 9 positions matching TRBD1. The CDR3 covers 17 residues. Germline assignment: CDR1 SGHNT and CDR2 YENEEA. Trimming at V came to 5 bases and at J to 3 bases, leaving 12 bases not matched to a gene. CDR3 in DNA: TGTGCCAGCAGCCATTTCGATACAGGGGGCGGAACAGATACGCAGTATTTT. It is translated as CASSHFDTGGGTDTQYF.

This clonotype was recorded a few times. The CDR3 nucleotides are TGTGCCAGCCATCGCTTAGCGGGGGGGGCGAATGAGCAGTTCTTC. Protein product: CASHRLAGGANEQFF. The rearrangement links TRBV6-1 to TRBJ2-1; 11 bases line up with TRBD2. This CDR3 has 15 amino acids. Germline trimming cut 8 bases from V and 7 bases from J; bases unmatched to any gene: 10. CDR1 MNHNS and CDR2 SASEGT come from the germline V gene.

This clonotype was detected ten times or more. The chain carries TRBV24-1 and TRBJ2-5; D perhaps matches TRBD1 (5 bases). V was shortened by 4 bases and J by 2 bases, with 16 bases between the two germline ends. The CDR3 is made up of 16 amino acids. Germline values: CDR1 KGHDR, CDR2 SFDVKD. In DNA form, the CDR3 reads TGTGCCACCAGTGACCAGGGCCACGAGATACAAGAGACCCAGTACTTC. As protein: CATSDQGHEIQETQYF.

This clonotype is judged medium-sized (0.01 to 0.1%). The rearrangement links TRBV15 to TRBJ2-2; no firm D call. Germline assignment: CDR1 LNHNV and CDR2 YYDKDF (reference sequence). The CDR3 extends over 17 amino acids. Trimming stripped 0 bases from V and 0 bases from J, with 11 bases between. The CDR3 sequence is CATSRDLNPTNTGELFF. The CDR3 nucleotides are TGTGCCACCAGCAGAGATCTCAACCCGACGAACACCGGGGAGCTGTTTTTT.

This clonotype was detected many times. The rearrangement links TRBV6-2 or TRBV6-3 to TRBJ2-1; D may be TRBD2 (6 bases). Trimming removed 2 bases from V and 9 bases from J, with 17 bases in between. Germline V gene data show CDR1 as MNHEY and CDR2 as SVGEGT. CDR3 length: 15 amino acids. The CDR3 sequence: CASSYPPPSAREQFF. In DNA, the CDR3 is TGTGCCAGCAGTTACCCTCCTCCTAGCGCTCGTGAGCAGTTCTTC.

This clonotype appeared many times. The chain has TRBV3-1 and TRBJ2-3; D possibly corresponds to TRBD2 (5 bases). V gave up 2 bases and J gave up 2 bases, with 11 bases separating them. This CDR3 has 15 amino acids. Germline V gene data show CDR1 as LGHDT and CDR2 as YNNKEL (reference sequence). The CDR3 protein is CASSQTSGPTDTQYF. CDR3 in DNA: TGTGCCAGCAGCCAAACGAGCGGACCCACAGATACGCAGTATTTT.

This clonotype has a count of ten or more. The chain uses TRBV18 and TRBJ2-7; 7 bases are shared with TRBD2. The J segment lost 3 bases and the V segment lost 6 bases, leaving 8 bases of the junction unmatched. This CDR3 has 14 amino acids. The germline CDR1 and CDR2 sequences are KGHSH and LQKENI. CDR3 residues: CASSGEGGLYEQYF. In nucleotides, the CDR3 is TGTGCCAGCTCGGGGGAGGGAGGCCTCTACGAGCAGTACTTC.

This clonotype has at least ten counts. The chain recombines TRBV20-1 with TRBJ1-2; no clear D. The CDR3 sequence is 12 residues long. Germline V lookup: CDR1 DFQATT, CDR2 SNEGSKA (reference sequence). V lost 3 bases and J 9 bases, leaving 14 bases between the germline ends. CDR3 sequence reads: CSASDQNRRYTF. The CDR3 nucleotides read TGCAGTGCTAGTGACCAAAACCGGCGCTACACCTTC.

This clonotype has ten or more counts. The junction shows a germline mismatch at one end, possibly a read error. The chain is built from TRBV12-3 or TRBV12-4 and TRBJ1-1; no firm D call. The length of the CDR3 is 13 residues. The CDR3 protein is CASSLGVNTEAFF. CDR3 in DNA: TGTGCCAGCAGCTTAGGAGTGAACACTGAAGCTTTCTTT.